The entry below describes one TCR beta chain. The entry originates in a study of CD8 T cells in Susac syndrome. The CDR3 runs to 9 residues. Reverse transcription of roughly 0.5 to 1 ug RNA used random hexamers. With immunoSEQ multiplex PCR, TCR beta CDR3 was amplified across 54 Vbeta and 13 Jbeta. TCRdb analysed the immunoSEQ multiplex PCR reads with MiXCR anew, one entry per CDR3 protein. Of about 60,000 distinct CDR3 sequences in the sample, 85% to 95% are singletons; the top ten hold 0.5% to 0.6%. The chain joins TRBV21-1 to TRBJ1-2. TRBV21-1 is noted as a pseudogene. Sequenced: CD8+ T cells from PBMCs. This clonotype was obtained from a human donor with multiple sclerosis. In DNA form, the CDR3 reads TGTGCCAGCAGCAGTTTATACACCTTC. It codes for CASSSLYTF.